This T cell receptor beta chain was identified during a study of blood T cell repertoires in COVID-19. This table comes from immunoSEQ multiplex PCR, and its TCRdb copy is limited to in-frame clones, with some not included. The repertoire consists of 25,000 to 35,000 clones, with about 89% occurring once and the leading ten covering around 9.6%. The CDR3 consists of 13 residues. Per the germline V gene, CDR1 is SQVTM and CDR2 is ANQGSEA. The junction had 2 bases not matched to a gene; V was cut back by 3 bases and J by 2 bases. This rearrangement joins TRBV29-1 to TRBJ2-7; 9 bases map to TRBD1. Sequenced input: peripheral blood. The sequence was obtained from a human donor with active COVID-19. The donor label of this sample is uncertain. CDR3 in DNA: TGCAGCGTTGACGGGGACAGGGCCTACGAGCAGTACTTC. Translated: CSVDGDRAYEQYF.